A single sample gave rise to the 12 T cell receptor beta chains below, sequenced in a study of CD8+CD57+ T cells in acquired aplastic anemia. Patients chosen for sequencing had shown CD8+CD57+ cell expansion by flow cytometry. The use of genomic DNA as template underpinned the TCR beta VDJ and CDR3 profiling. TCRdb analysed the reads with MiXCR anew, one entry per CDR3 protein. This sample yields about 270,000 distinct CDR3 sequences, of which 70% to 85% are seen a single time; approximately 40% belongs to the top ten. Input material: sorted CD4+, CD8+, or CD8+CD57+ T cells (not recorded which) from PBMCs. The receptor set was obtained from a human donor with aplastic anemia.

The CDR3 coding sequence is TGTGCCAGCGGATTACCAGGGGTCGAGCAGTACTTC. Amino acids: CASGLPGVEQYF. V gene TRBV7-6 combines with J gene TRBJ2-7, with D possibly matching TRBD1 (6 bases). The germline gives CDR1 SGHVS, CDR2 FNYEAQ. Between the trimmed V and J ends, which lost 8 bases and 6 bases, there was a span of 14 bases. The CDR3 consists of 12 residues.

Concerning this clonotype itself: No conserved phenylalanine or tryptophan is present at the end of the CDR3, so a read error is the likely explanation. The DNA is left out, because the CDR3 cannot be placed on it with certainty; the CDR3 is given as TCRdb lists it. The chain uses TRBV2 and TRBJ2-6; no check of the table's D call, TRBD1, against the DNA was made. The germline gives CDR1 SNHLY, CDR2 FYNNEI. The CDR3 is 16 residues long, counting both termini. CDR3 amino acids: CASGDGGTDAANVGPG.

About this clonotype: A junction boundary mismatches the germline segment, possibly from a read error. J is TRBJ2-3 and V is TRBV6-1; 9 bases are shared with TRBD2. This CDR3 region has 15 residues. Germline-derived CDR1 and CDR2 are MNHNS and SASEGT. The CDR3 region is CVSKIGAGGRDTQYF. The CDR3 bases are TGTGTCAGCAAGATAGGGGCGGGAGGGCGAGATACGCAGTATTTT.

V is TRBV20-1 and J is TRBJ2-3, with 7 positions matching TRBD2. The CDR3 is 14 residues long. The V and J ends lost 2 bases and 2 bases, in that order; junction bases with no gene match: 4. Germline CDR1 DFQATT, CDR2 SNEGSKA (reference sequence). DNA for the CDR3: TGCAGTGCTAGACCGGGACTACCCACAGATACGCAGTATTTT. Its translation: CSARPGLPTDTQYF.

This clonotype has a handful of counts. Its ends do not fully match the called genes, so a read error is possible. The J gene is TRBJ1-2, the V gene TRBV7-9; D gene ambiguous. CDR1 SEHNR and CDR2 FQNEAQ come from the germline V gene (reference sequence). The CDR3 spans 14 residues. CDR3: CASSGAAGSTEAFF. CDR3 sequence (DNA): TGTGCCAGCAGCGGCGCAGCGGGGAGCACTGAAGCTTTCTTC.

The chain recombines TRBV3-2 with TRBJ1-6; TRBD1, the table's D call, lacks a check against the DNA. TRBV3-2 corresponds to a pseudogene. The CDR3 consists of 17 residues. The CDR3 DNA sequence: TGTGCCAGCAGCCAAGTTTGGTTGAGACAGTATAATTCACCCCTCCACTTT. This sequence encodes CASSQVWLRQYNSPLHF.

The gene calls are TRBV24-1 and TRBJ1-1, with 7 bases identical to TRBD1. This CDR3 contains 14 residues. Unmatched junction bases numbered 7, after V lost 2 bases and J lost 8 bases. The V gene's germline CDR1 is KGHDR and CDR2 SFDVKD. CDR3 loop: CATSDSRGTLEAFF. The DNA for the CDR3 is TGTGCCACCAGTGATTCCAGGGGGACACTAGAAGCTTTCTTT.

This sequence joins TRBV12-3 or TRBV12-4 and TRBJ1-1; the D is unclear. The CDR3 spans 11 residues. V was pared by 10 bases and J by 5 bases, with 11 bases between. CDR3 region: CAIRHGTEAFF. DNA for the CDR3: TGTGCCATCAGACACGGGACTGAAGCTTTCTTT.

V gene TRBV7-8 combines with J gene TRBJ2-3; no firm D call. V gave up 0 bases and J gave up 14 bases, with 15 bases separating them. CDR1 and CDR2 (germline): SGHVS, FQNEAQ. The CDR3 is 13 amino acids. The CDR3 protein is CASSLAGGDATYF. The DNA of the CDR3 is TGTGCCAGCAGCTTAGCGGGCGGAGACGCTACGTATTTT.

This clonotype was recorded only once. This rearrangement joins TRBV9 to TRBJ1-5; D not resolved. V was shortened by 3 bases and J by 15 bases, with 22 bases between the two germline ends. Germline CDR1 SGDLS, CDR2 YYNGEE. The CDR3 totals 14 residues. CDR3 protein: CASSEGSSKQYLHF. CDR3 bases: TGTGCCAGCAGCGAGGGCTCCAGTAAGCAGTATTTGCATTTT.

The chain links TRBV5-1 to TRBJ2-7; the match to TRBD1 covers 7 bases. Trimming took 4 bases from V and 4 from J; bases not matched to a gene: 8. Germline V gene data show CDR1 as SGHRS and CDR2 as YFSETQ. This CDR3 has 14 amino acids. Written as DNA, the CDR3 is TGCGCCAGCAGCGGTAGGGACAGTGGGTACGAGCAGTACTTC. Its protein product is CASSGRDSGYEQYF.

A remark on this clonotype: A read error may produce the germline difference seen at one junction end. The chain has TRBV7-6 and TRBJ2-5; D gene unclear. CDR1 and CDR2 from the germline V gene are SGHVS and FNYEAQ. CDR3 size: 14 residues. CDR3 protein: CASSLNVGGFGDTF. CDR3 bases: TGTGCCAGCAGCTTAAATGTGGGCGGCTTCGGAGATACGTTC.